A few counts support the clone carrying this T cell receptor beta chain. Its antigen is as yet unknown. The entry originates in a study of T-cell memory formation after mild COVID-19. Whole-study findings and limits: From day 15 to 85, contracting clones were balanced between CD4 and CD8, whereas later expanders leaned toward CD4+.

The CDR3 covers 15 residues. From germline, CDR1 is SEHNR and CDR2 FQNEAQ (reference sequence). V was clipped by 5 bases and J by 3 bases; unmatched bases: 9. TCRdb called the 5' RACE reads again in MiXCR, with one record for every CDR3 protein. The sample shows about 430,000 distinct CDR3 sequences, less than 25% of them seen only once. The receptor comes from an adult woman who had mild COVID-19 (a few samples of this study predate the infection). Cell type and time point are not known. Sequenced sample: PBMCs or a T cell subset sorted from them (not recorded which). The J gene is TRBJ2-5, the V gene TRBV7-9; 7 bases are a match to TRBD2. DNA of the CDR3: TGTGCCAGCAGCCGACTTCTGGGGGGGGAAGAGACCCAGTACTTC. Protein: CASSRLLGGEETQYF.